This section outlines one T cell receptor beta chain sequence together with its context. What it binds is unknown. The data belong to a study of shared clonotypes between healthy human individuals. Germline loops: CDR1 KGHSH, CDR2 LQKENI. V was cut by 1 base and J by 3 bases, with 10 bases left in between. The CDR3 runs 15 residues. Recent acute infections and vaccinations were absent in the healthy HIV-negative adult donors. Here immunoSEQ multiplex PCR was the method, and the copy in TCRdb shows in-frame clones only, minus some. The data contain around 1.4 million clones, approximately 98.5% of them singletons. Study observations and caveats: Deeper or shallower sequencing was expected to change how clonotypes are shared among donors. The study generally estimated greater richness for naive than memory subsets. Represented genetic and exposure-history diversity was restricted by having few donors.

The V gene is TRBV18, the J gene TRBJ2-1; a possible D gene is TRBD2 (6 bases). The sequenced sample consisted of naive CD4+ T cells sorted from blood. Subset reported: CD45RA+ positively selected. This clonotype originated in a man aged 25-45 years in good health. The CDR3 is CASSPLAANYNEQFF. The CDR3 bases are TGTGCCAGCTCACCACTAGCGGCTAACTACAATGAGCAGTTCTTC.